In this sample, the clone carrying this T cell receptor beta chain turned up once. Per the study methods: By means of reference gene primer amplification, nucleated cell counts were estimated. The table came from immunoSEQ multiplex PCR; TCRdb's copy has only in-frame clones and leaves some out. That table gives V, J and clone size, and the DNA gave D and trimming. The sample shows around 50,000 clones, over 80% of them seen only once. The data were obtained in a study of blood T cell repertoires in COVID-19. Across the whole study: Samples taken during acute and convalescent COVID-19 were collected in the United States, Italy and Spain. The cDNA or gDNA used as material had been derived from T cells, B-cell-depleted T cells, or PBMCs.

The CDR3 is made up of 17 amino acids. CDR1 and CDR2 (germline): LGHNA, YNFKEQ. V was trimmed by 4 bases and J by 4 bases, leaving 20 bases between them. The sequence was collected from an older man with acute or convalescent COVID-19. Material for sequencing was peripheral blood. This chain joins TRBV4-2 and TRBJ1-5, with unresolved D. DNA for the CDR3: TGTGCCAGCAGCCTCCGGCGGGAGAGAGACGGTAATCAGCCCCAGCATTTT. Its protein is CASSLRRERDGNQPQHF.